This T cell receptor beta chain was retrieved from a study of T cell responses to AZD1222 COVID-19 vaccine. Across the study: Recipients boosted at about 4 weeks or about 12 weeks are pooled. General study results and limits: Baseline antibody screening turned up just a handful of seropositive AZD1222 recipients. Spike-specific TCR breadth and depth went up after people got two AZD1222 doses. Regions 160-218 and 743-854 dominated among vaccine-associated CD4 TCRs spanning spike.

CDR1 is LNHNV and CDR2 is YYDKDF in the germline V gene (reference sequence). The CDR3 consists of 16 residues. Trimming shortened V by 0 bases and J by 0 bases, and 8 bases separated the two germline ends. This clone was seen a single time. The target antigen is unknown. The protocol was immunoSEQ multiplex PCR, while the TCRdb copy is restricted to in-frame clones and leaves out a portion. The sample has 150,000 to 200,000 clones, about 90% seen once. J is TRBJ1-4 and V is TRBV15; D gene unclear. The sequenced sample was peripheral blood, obtained on day 0 of AZD1222 vaccination. The TCR sequence derives from an adult in good health. The CDR3 bases are TGTGCCACCAGCAGAGATATAGGATCAACTAATGAAAAACTGTTTTTT. Translation: CATSRDIGSTNEKLFF. Based on the CDR3 plus reference TRBV15 and TRBJ1-4, the full variable domain is DAMVIQNPRYQVTQFGKPVTLSCSQTLNHNVMYWYQQKSSQAPKLLFHYYDKDFNNEADTPDNFQSRRPNTSFCFLDIRSPGLGDTAMYLCATSRDIGSTNEKLFFGSGTQLSVL.